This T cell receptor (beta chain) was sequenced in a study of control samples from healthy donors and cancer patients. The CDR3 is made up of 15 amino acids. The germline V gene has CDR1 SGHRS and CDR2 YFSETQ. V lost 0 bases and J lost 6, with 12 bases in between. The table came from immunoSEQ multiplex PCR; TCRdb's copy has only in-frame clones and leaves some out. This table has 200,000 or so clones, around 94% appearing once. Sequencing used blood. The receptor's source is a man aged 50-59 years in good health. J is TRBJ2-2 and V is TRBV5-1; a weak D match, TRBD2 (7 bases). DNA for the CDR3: TGCGCCAGCAGCTTGGCCGGGGGGCCAGCCGGGGAGCTGTTTTTT. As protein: CASSLAGGPAGELFF.